A selection of T cell receptor beta chains follows, all from one sample in a study of HIV-infected patients and healthy controls. Each CDR3 protein gets one entry after TCRdb re-called the 5' RACE reads with MiXCR. The sample lists around 18,000 distinct CDR3 sequences, roughly 9.1% occurring once. The sample was blood. The receptors here all came from an adult in good health. The CDR3 runs from the conserved cysteine through the conserved F or W. Each record gives: CDR3 length, V gene, D gene, J gene, clone size, CDR3 protein, CDR3 DNA. A D gene is named only where the DNA matches it firmly. Size is stated for part of the rows, as once, few or many counts, or as a class when the clone is expanded.

len: 16
v_gene: TRBV6-1
d_gene: TRBD1
j_gene: TRBJ2-3
abundance: few
CDR3aa: CASSEAPGQGSDTQYF
CDR3nt: TGTGCCAGCAGTGAAGCCCCCGGACAGGGATCAGATACGCAGTATTTT

len: 12
v_gene: TRBV20-1
d_gene: NA
j_gene: TRBJ2-1
abundance: many
CDR3aa: CSARKRSWEQFF
CDR3nt: TGCAGTGCTCGTAAACGGTCCTGGGAGCAGTTCTTC

len: 13
v_gene: TRBV3-1
d_gene: NA
j_gene: TRBJ2-2
abundance: many
CDR3aa: CASSQVFTGELFF
CDR3nt: TGTGCCAGCAGCCAAGTTTTCACCGGGGAGCTGTTTTTT

len: 11
v_gene: TRBV28
d_gene: NA
j_gene: TRBJ2-7
abundance: many
CDR3aa: CASLGGYEQYF
CDR3nt: TGTGCCAGCCTAGGGGGCTACGAGCAGTACTTC

len: 14
v_gene: TRBV19
d_gene: NA
j_gene: TRBJ1-4
abundance: many
CDR3aa: CASSREQLNEKLFF
CDR3nt: TGTGCCAGTTCCCGGGAGCAGCTTAATGAAAAACTGTTTTTT

len: 15
v_gene: TRBV3-1
d_gene: TRBD1
j_gene: TRBJ2-7
abundance: NA
CDR3aa: CASSQQGAGPYEQYF
CDR3nt: TGTGCCAGCAGCCAGCAGGGGGCTGGCCCCTACGAGCAGTACTTC

len: 18
v_gene: TRBV6-2/TRBV6-3
d_gene: TRBD2
j_gene: TRBJ2-1
abundance: many
CDR3aa: CASSSPGLAHGGYNEQFF
CDR3nt: TGTGCCAGCAGTTCCCCGGGACTAGCCCATGGAGGCTACAATGAGCAGTTCTTC

len: 15
v_gene: TRBV5-5
d_gene: NA
j_gene: TRBJ2-3
abundance: NA
CDR3aa: CASSFAVAGTDTQYF
CDR3nt: TGTGCCAGCAGCTTTGCGGTCGCGGGCACAGATACGCAGTATTTT

len: 18
v_gene: TRBV12-3/TRBV12-4
d_gene: TRBD2
j_gene: TRBJ2-3
abundance: NA
CDR3aa: CASSPLQGTSGSIDTQYF
CDR3nt: TGTGCCAGCAGTCCATTACAAGGGACTAGCGGTAGCATAGATACGCAGTATTTT

len: 17
v_gene: TRBV5-1
d_gene: TRBD1
j_gene: TRBJ2-1
abundance: NA
CDR3aa: CASSLGQGMRSYNEQFF
CDR3nt: TGCGCCAGCAGCTTGGGACAGGGTATGAGGTCCTACAATGAGCAGTTCTTC

len: 16
v_gene: TRBV10-3
d_gene: NA
j_gene: TRBJ1-3
abundance: many
CDR3aa: CAISAQGRSSGNTIYF
CDR3nt: TGTGCCATCAGCGCCCAGGGCAGAAGCTCTGGAAACACCATATATTTT

len: 13
v_gene: TRBV20-1
d_gene: TRBD2
j_gene: TRBJ2-3
abundance: NA
CDR3aa: CARGGGSKDTQYF
CDR3nt: TGCGCCCGGGGCGGCGGGAGCAAGGATACGCAGTATTTT

len: 14
v_gene: TRBV12-3/TRBV12-4
d_gene: NA
j_gene: TRBJ1-1
abundance: many
CDR3aa: CASSHTGTNTEAFF
CDR3nt: TGTGCCAGCAGTCATACAGGGACTAACACTGAAGCTTTCTTT

len: 14
v_gene: TRBV6-6
d_gene: TRBD1
j_gene: TRBJ1-1
abundance: many
CDR3aa: CASTRDRINTEAFF
CDR3nt: TGTGCCAGCACCCGGGACAGAATAAACACTGAAGCTTTCTTT

len: 16
v_gene: TRBV5-4
d_gene: NA
j_gene: TRBJ2-7
abundance: NA
CDR3aa: CASSLGAGTPYYEQYF
CDR3nt: TGTGCCAGCAGCTTGGGGGCAGGGACCCCTTACTACGAGCAGTACTTC

len: 17
v_gene: TRBV19
d_gene: TRBD1
j_gene: TRBJ1-1
abundance: few
CDR3aa: CASSTGTGSSMNTEAFF
CDR3nt: TGTGCCAGTAGCACCGGGACAGGGAGTTCCATGAACACTGAAGCTTTCTTT

len: 14
v_gene: TRBV12-3/TRBV12-4
d_gene: NA
j_gene: TRBJ1-5
abundance: NA
CDR3aa: CASNGQGSNQPQHF
CDR3nt: TGTGCCAGCAATGGGCAGGGTAGCAATCAGCCCCAGCATTTT

len: 13
v_gene: TRBV29-1
d_gene: NA
j_gene: TRBJ2-4
abundance: medium-sized
CDR3aa: CSVMGVAKNIQYF
CDR3nt: TGCAGCGTTATGGGAGTGGCCAAAAACATTCAGTACTTC

len: 19
v_gene: TRBV27
d_gene: NA
j_gene: TRBJ1-1
abundance: NA
CDR3aa: CASSLGVLVAGNKNTEAFF
CDR3nt: TGTGCCAGCAGTTTGGGGGTTCTGGTGGCAGGTAATAAGAACACTGAAGCTTTCTTT

len: 17
v_gene: TRBV3-1
d_gene: NA
j_gene: TRBJ2-6
abundance: large
CDR3aa: CASAQDRSSSGANVLTF
CDR3nt: TGTGCCAGCGCTCAGGACAGATCGAGCTCTGGGGCCAACGTCCTGACTTTC

len: 12
v_gene: TRBV29-1
d_gene: NA
j_gene: TRBJ2-6
abundance: few
CDR3aa: CSVNTGANVLTF
CDR3nt: TGCAGCGTGAATACTGGGGCCAACGTCCTGACTTTC

len: 13
v_gene: TRBV7-9
d_gene: TRBD2
j_gene: TRBJ2-1
abundance: many
CDR3aa: CALHSGSGDEQFF
CDR3nt: TGTGCCCTCCATAGCGGGAGTGGTGATGAGCAGTTCTTC

len: 13
v_gene: TRBV12-3/TRBV12-4
d_gene: NA
j_gene: TRBJ1-1
abundance: NA
CDR3aa: CASSWRRNTEAFF
CDR3nt: TGTGCCAGCAGTTGGAGAAGGAACACTGAAGCTTTCTTT

len: 14
v_gene: TRBV12-3/TRBV12-4
d_gene: NA
j_gene: TRBJ1-1
abundance: medium-sized
CDR3aa: CASTLTGYVTEAFF
CDR3nt: TGTGCCAGCACCTTAACAGGGTACGTCACTGAAGCTTTCTTT

len: 21
v_gene: TRBV14
d_gene: TRBD2
j_gene: TRBJ2-1
abundance: NA
CDR3aa: CASSQDPLQTSRYGGYNEQFF
CDR3nt: TGTGCCAGCAGCCAAGACCCCCTTCAGACTAGCCGGTATGGGGGCTACAATGAGCAGTTCTTC

len: 14
v_gene: TRBV6-4
d_gene: TRBD1
j_gene: TRBJ2-1
abundance: many
CDR3aa: CASSEQGAHNEQFF
CDR3nt: TGTGCCAGCAGTGAACAGGGGGCGCATAATGAGCAGTTCTTC

len: 14
v_gene: TRBV30
d_gene: NA
j_gene: TRBJ1-5
abundance: many
CDR3aa: CAWSQGLSNQPQHF
CDR3nt: TGTGCCTGGAGTCAGGGGTTGAGCAATCAGCCCCAGCATTTT

len: 13
v_gene: TRBV6-2/TRBV6-3
d_gene: NA
j_gene: TRBJ1-1
abundance: few
CDR3aa: CASSYVGDTEAFF
CDR3nt: TGTGCCAGCAGTTATGTAGGGGACACTGAAGCTTTCTTT

len: 16
v_gene: TRBV7-2
d_gene: TRBD1
j_gene: TRBJ2-7
abundance: many
CDR3aa: CASSRGGGTGDYEQYF
CDR3nt: TGTGCCAGCAGCCGAGGGGGGGGGACAGGGGACTACGAGCAGTACTTC

len: 16
v_gene: TRBV7-2
d_gene: TRBD2
j_gene: TRBJ2-1
abundance: many
CDR3aa: CASSSPAGRGYNEQFF
CDR3nt: TGTGCCAGCAGCTCACCAGCGGGACGGGGCTACAATGAGCAGTTCTTC

len: 20
v_gene: TRBV20-1
d_gene: TRBD2
j_gene: TRBJ2-7
abundance: many
CDR3aa: CSARLRQGTSGSRSPYEQYF
CDR3nt: TGCAGTGCTAGGCTACGACAGGGGACTAGCGGGAGCCGGTCCCCCTACGAGCAGTACTTC

len: 12
v_gene: TRBV27
d_gene: NA
j_gene: TRBJ2-7
abundance: many
CDR3aa: CASSPSSYEQYF
CDR3nt: TGTGCCAGCAGCCCAAGCTCCTACGAGCAGTACTTC

len: 17
v_gene: TRBV10-2
d_gene: NA
j_gene: TRBJ1-1
abundance: medium-sized
CDR3aa: CASSEPRGGRRVPEAFF
CDR3nt: TGCGCCAGCAGTGAGCCCCGGGGAGGGAGGAGAGTACCTGAAGCTTTCTTT

len: 16
v_gene: TRBV3-2
d_gene: NA
j_gene: TRBJ1-1
abundance: few
CDR3aa: CASSQENRKENTEAFF
CDR3nt: TGTGCCAGCAGCCAAGAGAACAGGAAAGAGAACACTGAAGCTTTCTTT

len: 17
v_gene: TRBV7-8
d_gene: TRBD2
j_gene: TRBJ2-1
abundance: NA
CDR3aa: CASSPRGGTSGHNEQFF
CDR3nt: TGTGCCAGCAGCCCACGAGGCGGGACTAGCGGGCACAATGAGCAGTTCTTC

len: 15
v_gene: TRBV6-5
d_gene: TRBD2
j_gene: TRBJ2-5
abundance: medium-sized
CDR3aa: CASSYGTSGKETQYF
CDR3nt: TGTGCCAGCAGTTACGGGACTAGCGGGAAAGAGACCCAGTACTTC

len: 17
v_gene: TRBV5-1
d_gene: TRBD2
j_gene: TRBJ2-2
abundance: many
CDR3aa: CASSPSGEVGDTGELFF
CDR3nt: TGCGCCAGCAGTCCGAGCGGGGAGGTCGGTGACACCGGGGAGCTGTTTTTT

len: 18
v_gene: TRBV10-3
d_gene: NA
j_gene: TRBJ1-1
abundance: medium-sized
CDR3aa: CAISESPLAVEGSREAFF
CDR3nt: TGTGCCATCAGTGAGTCACCCCTCGCAGTGGAGGGGTCGCGTGAAGCTTTCTTT

len: 18
v_gene: TRBV3-1
d_gene: TRBD2
j_gene: TRBJ2-2
abundance: many
CDR3aa: CASSQDPGLAANTGELFF
CDR3nt: TGTGCCAGCAGCCAAGACCCGGGACTAGCGGCGAACACCGGGGAGCTGTTTTTT

len: 15
v_gene: TRBV20-1
d_gene: NA
j_gene: TRBJ1-6
abundance: many
CDR3aa: CSASRGSSYNSPLHF
CDR3nt: TGCAGTGCTTCCCGCGGAAGCTCCTATAATTCACCCCTCCACTTT

len: 12
v_gene: TRBV9
d_gene: NA
j_gene: TRBJ2-1
abundance: NA
CDR3aa: CASRGAGGEQFF
CDR3nt: TGTGCCAGCCGAGGGGCAGGAGGTGAGCAGTTCTTC

len: 14
v_gene: TRBV7-2
d_gene: NA
j_gene: TRBJ2-5
abundance: medium-sized
CDR3aa: CASSPSGAEETQYF
CDR3nt: TGTGCCAGCAGCCCCTCGGGGGCAGAAGAGACCCAGTACTTC

len: 18
v_gene: TRBV6-6
d_gene: NA
j_gene: TRBJ1-5
abundance: NA
CDR3aa: CASTKRGGSQGGNQPQHF
CDR3nt: TGTGCCAGCACCAAGAGGGGTGGAAGCCAAGGTGGCAATCAGCCCCAGCATTTT

len: 14
v_gene: TRBV7-6
d_gene: NA
j_gene: TRBJ2-1
abundance: NA
CDR3aa: CASSPLMGEDEQFF
CDR3nt: TGTGCCAGCAGCCCCCTTATGGGAGAGGATGAGCAGTTCTTC

len: 19
v_gene: TRBV12-3/TRBV12-4
d_gene: TRBD1
j_gene: TRBJ1-3
abundance: many
CDR3aa: CASSLGSWLKGQDANTIYF
CDR3nt: TGTGCCAGCAGTTTGGGGTCGTGGCTGAAGGGACAGGATGCAAACACCATATATTTT

len: 11
v_gene: TRBV12-3/TRBV12-4
d_gene: NA
j_gene: TRBJ2-1
abundance: many
CDR3aa: CASSARDEQFF
CDR3nt: TGTGCCAGCAGTGCCCGGGATGAGCAGTTCTTC

len: 11
v_gene: TRBV2
d_gene: NA
j_gene: TRBJ2-2
abundance: many
CDR3aa: CASSYTGELFF
CDR3nt: TGTGCCAGCAGTTACACCGGGGAGCTGTTTTTT

len: 16
v_gene: TRBV7-8
d_gene: NA
j_gene: TRBJ1-5
abundance: many
CDR3aa: CASSLVGSPSNQPQHF
CDR3nt: TGTGCCAGCAGCTTAGTGGGCTCGCCTAGCAATCAGCCCCAGCATTTT

len: 16
v_gene: TRBV29-1
d_gene: TRBD2
j_gene: TRBJ2-7
abundance: NA
CDR3aa: CSVGGLAGVGTYEQYF
CDR3nt: TGCAGCGTGGGGGGACTAGCGGGAGTCGGAACCTACGAGCAGTACTTC

len: 12
v_gene: TRBV7-9
d_gene: TRBD2
j_gene: TRBJ2-7
abundance: many
CDR3aa: CASSRGSYEQYF
CDR3nt: TGTGCCAGCAGCCGCGGGAGCTACGAGCAGTACTTC

len: 13
v_gene: TRBV25-1
d_gene: NA
j_gene: TRBJ2-3
abundance: NA
CDR3aa: CASRPRSADTQYF
CDR3nt: TGTGCCAGCAGGCCTAGAAGCGCAGATACGCAGTATTTT

len: 15
v_gene: TRBV18
d_gene: NA
j_gene: TRBJ2-3
abundance: many
CDR3aa: CASSRDYLNTDTQYF
CDR3nt: TGTGCCAGCTCACGCGACTATTTAAACACAGATACGCAGTATTTT

len: 16
v_gene: TRBV3-1
d_gene: NA
j_gene: TRBJ1-2
abundance: many
CDR3aa: CASSQVSRATNYGYTF
CDR3nt: TGTGCCAGCAGCCAAGTCTCGCGTGCTACTAACTATGGCTACACCTTC